This T cell receptor beta chain was found in a study of T cells in Graves' hyperthyroidism and ophthalmopathy. There were TCR beta CDR3 regions amplified from RNA transcripts. The TCR CDR3 first-round RT-PCR relied on the HTBI primer set. TCRdb processed the multiplex PCR reads anew with MiXCR; each CDR3 protein has one entry. This table has hundreds of thousands of distinct CDR3 sequences, 35% to 45% appearing once. Between the trimmed V and J ends, which lost 2 bases and 8 bases, there was a span of 6 bases. CDR1 is MRHNA and CDR2 is SNTAGT in the germline V gene. CDR3 length: 12 residues. Sample: blood. V is TRBV6-4 and J is TRBJ2-2; no reliable D call. This TCR came from a man between 18 and 35 years old with Graves' hyperthyroidism. Written as DNA, the CDR3 is TGTGCCAGCAGTGACCAGACAGGGGAGCTGTTTTTT. It is translated as CASSDQTGELFF.